This T cell receptor (beta chain) derives from a study of a mutant IDH1 vaccine in newly diagnosed glioma. Documented time point: week 23, last vaccination. Alongside topical imiquimod, each dose of vaccine comprised 300 ug of mutant IDH1 20-mer peptide. Generated by immunoSEQ multiplex PCR, the TCRdb table keeps only in-frame clones and is missing some. The sample carries about 55,000 clones, 80% recorded once. Details on this clone: Its antigen is not identified.

V shed 5 bases and J shed 3 bases, with 17 bases lying between them. This CDR3 spans 15 amino acids. In germline, CDR1 is SEHNR, CDR2 FQNEAQ (reference sequence). This TCR came from a man aged 35 to 55 with glioma. The chain has TRBV7-9 and TRBJ2-7; no clear D. The source was PBMCs, collected from a glioma patient whose treatment included an IDH1 peptide vaccine. The CDR3 DNA sequence: TGTGCCAGCAGCAGCCCTGAGACAACCAGCTACGAGCAGTACTTC. Translating gives CASSSPETTSYEQYF.